These 32 T cell receptor beta chains were all obtained from the same sample, sequenced in a study of blood T cells in healthy people across ages. With a J-beta primer mix and a sample-barcoded 5' primer, a second PCR ran about 7 to 11 cycles. TCRdb recomputed calls from the 5' RACE reads with MiXCR, one row per CDR3 protein. The data contain about 730,000 distinct CDR3 sequences, roughly 44% of them singletons. The sample taken for sequencing was blood. Source of these receptors: a woman aged 60-70 years in good health.

The chain carries TRBV7-2 and TRBJ2-3, with D perhaps TRBD2 (6 bases). V was cut by 8 bases and J by 2 bases, with 17 bases left in between. This CDR3 comprises 15 residues. In germline, CDR1 is SGHTA, CDR2 FQGNSA. The chain's CDR3 is CASGRIADPTDTQYF. The DNA for the CDR3 is TGTGCCAGCGGCCGGATAGCGGACCCCACAGATACGCAGTATTTT.

V is TRBV5-1 and J is TRBJ2-1; perhaps TRBD2 as D (5 bases). CDR3 length: 14 amino acids. V lost 6 bases and J 3 bases, leaving 13 bases between the germline ends. Germline V CDR1 and CDR2: SGHRS, YFSETQ. The CDR3 DNA reads TGCGCCAGCACCATAGCCGACTACTACAATGAGCAGTTCTTC. It codes for CASTIADYYNEQFF.

The genes are TRBV12-3 or TRBV12-4 and TRBJ2-2; D is undetermined. This CDR3 has 14 residues. V lost 3 bases, J lost 5 bases, and 10 bases lay in between. The CDR3 region has the DNA TGTGCCAGCAGTTTTGATAGGGTTACCGGGGAGCTGTTTTTT. It is translated as CASSFDRVTGELFF.

This chain links TRBV27 with TRBJ2-2, with D possibly TRBD1 on 6 matching bases. Germline values: CDR1 MNHEY, CDR2 SMNVEV (reference sequence). This CDR3 has 15 residues. V lost 2 bases and J 7 bases, leaving 14 bases between the germline ends. The chain's CDR3 is CASSLAAGVDGELFF. The CDR3 DNA follows: TGTGCCAGCAGTTTAGCGGCAGGGGTGGACGGGGAGCTGTTTTTT.

This chain joins TRBV3-1 and TRBJ1-6; perhaps TRBD1 as D (5 bases). This CDR3 has 16 residues. V gave up 1 base and J gave up 7 bases, with 14 bases separating them. Germline loops: CDR1 LGHDT, CDR2 YNNKEL (reference sequence). The CDR3 DNA reads TGTGCCAGCAGCCAAGTACCGGCAGGGAGCAATTCACCCCTCCACTTT. It translates to CASSQVPAGSNSPLHF.

The rearrangement uses TRBV4-1 and TRBJ1-5; D is perhaps TRBD1 (6 bases). CDR1 and CDR2 (germline): MGHRA, YSYEKL. This CDR3 region has 16 residues. V was cut by 0 bases and J by 7 bases, with 16 bases left in between. The DNA of the CDR3 is TGCGCCAGCAGCCAAGATGGTGGCAGGGGACGGCAGCCCCAGCATTTT. Encoded protein: CASSQDGGRGRQPQHF.

A word on this clonotype: Since a much larger clone is just one base distant, this may be a read error. The CDR3 loop reads CSVLTGLNADTQYF. The CDR3 DNA follows: TGCAGCGTTCTCACGGGACTCAACGCAGATACGCAGTATTTT. This sequence joins TRBV29-1 and TRBJ2-3; D might be TRBD2 (6 bases). The CDR3 is made up of 14 amino acids. Trimming removed 5 bases from V and 4 bases from J, with 16 bases in between. Per germline, CDR1 SQVTM and CDR2 ANQGSEA.

The chain has TRBV27 and TRBJ2-1; 9 nucleotides line up with TRBD2. This CDR3 region has 17 residues. The V and J ends lost 1 base and 5 bases, in that order; junction bases with no gene match: 9. In germline, CDR1 is MNHEY, CDR2 SMNVEV (reference sequence). The CDR3 coding sequence is TGTGCCAGCAGTTTATTCGGGCGGGGGGGCCCAGACAATGAGCAGTTCTTC. This encodes CASSLFGRGGPDNEQFF.

This clonotype appeared a few times. V and J are TRBV25-1 and TRBJ2-1, with 14 bases lining up with TRBD2. The V segment lost 6 bases and the J segment 8 bases; nucleotides outside the gene matches: 6. Germline V gene data show CDR1 as MGHDK and CDR2 as SYGVNS. CDR3 length: 15 residues. This CDR3 is CASSGLAGGRDEQFF. For the CDR3, the DNA is TGTGCCAGCAGCGGACTAGCGGGGGGCCGCGATGAGCAGTTCTTC.

The J gene is TRBJ2-1, the V gene TRBV3-1, with 13 bases identical to TRBD2. CDR1 LGHDT and CDR2 YNNKEL come from the germline V gene (reference sequence). The CDR3 covers 18 residues. The V and J ends lost 4 bases and 0 bases, in that order; junction bases with no gene match: 6. The DNA for the CDR3 is TGTGCCAGCAGCCCCGGACTAGCGGGAGACTCCTCCTACAATGAGCAGTTCTTC. Translated, it gives CASSPGLAGDSSYNEQFF.

This clonotype has at least ten counts. V is TRBV29-1 and J is TRBJ2-7; D is perhaps TRBD2 (5 bases). Trimming stripped 0 bases from V and 9 bases from J, with 9 bases between. CDR3 length: 11 amino acids. The V gene's germline CDR1 is SQVTM and CDR2 ANQGSEA. The CDR3 here is CSVEDQSGQYF. Here the CDR3 DNA reads TGCAGCGTTGAAGATCAGAGCGGGCAGTACTTC.

V is TRBV25-1 and J is TRBJ2-7; the D is unclear. Germline lookup yields CDR1 MGHDK and CDR2 SYGVNS. CDR3 length: 13 amino acids. V was shortened by 4 bases and J by 2 bases, with 9 bases between the two germline ends. The CDR3 spells CASSGQETYEQYF. CDR3 nucleotides: TGTGCCAGCAGTGGGCAGGAAACCTACGAGCAGTACTTC.

V usage is TRBV9 and J usage is TRBJ2-1; D is undetermined. Germline CDR1 SGDLS, CDR2 YYNGEE. V was shortened by 0 bases and J by 4 bases, with 11 bases between the two germline ends. This CDR3 has 15 amino acids. The CDR3 loop reads CASSVAVAVYNEQFF. The DNA of the CDR3 is TGTGCCAGCAGCGTAGCTGTTGCGGTGTACAATGAGCAGTTCTTC.

V is TRBV11-2 and J is TRBJ2-5; D is possibly TRBD1 or TRBD2 (5 bases each). The CDR3 has 14 residues. Trimming cost V 3 bases and J 11 bases, with 19 bases left between them. The germline V gene has CDR1 SGHAT and CDR2 FQNNGV. CDR3 loop: CASSFPGTPVEQYF. Here the CDR3 DNA reads TGTGCCAGCAGCTTCCCCGGGACGCCGGTAGAGCAGTACTTC.

A few counts support this clonotype. This sequence joins TRBV24-1 and TRBJ2-5; D not resolved. The CDR3 runs 15 residues. CDR1 KGHDR and CDR2 SFDVKD come from the germline V gene. V gave up 3 bases and J gave up 5 bases, with 15 bases separating them. The CDR3 protein is CATSDNTATGETQYF. DNA of the CDR3: TGTGCCACCAGTGATAATACGGCCACCGGGGAGACCCAGTACTTC.

This clonotype was observed at least ten times. J is TRBJ2-2 and V is TRBV29-1; no clear D gene. Trimming left V 8 bases short and J 4 bases short, with 17 bases between. The CDR3 runs to 14 residues. The germline CDR1 and CDR2 sequences are SQVTM and ANQGSEA. CDR3 loop: CSHSAKGGTGELFF. CDR3 nucleotide sequence: TGCAGCCATTCCGCGAAAGGTGGCACCGGGGAGCTGTTTTTT.

This clonotype was detected a few times. The chain has TRBV9 and TRBJ2-7; 10 bases line up with TRBD1. V dropped 1 base and J dropped 3; count of bases not matched to a gene: 4. The CDR3 sequence is 15 residues long. Germline CDR1 SGDLS, CDR2 YYNGEE. CDR3 sequence (DNA): TGTGCCAGCAGCGTAACCGGGACAGGGGACTACGAGCAGTACTTC. It translates to CASSVTGTGDYEQYF.

In this sample, this clonotype turned up once. This sequence joins TRBV28 and TRBJ2-1; D unresolved. Between the trimmed V and J ends, which lost 6 bases and 1 base, there was a span of 10 bases. CDR3 size: 14 residues. Germline assignment: CDR1 MDHEN and CDR2 SYDVKM. The CDR3 loop is CASRPGNSYNEQFF. The CDR3 coding sequence is TGTGCCAGCAGACCAGGCAATTCCTACAATGAGCAGTTCTTC.

This clonotype appeared a few times. J is TRBJ2-1 and V is TRBV20-1, with a possible D match to TRBD2 (5 bases). The CDR3 runs 14 residues. Trimming pared 7 bases from V and 5 bases from J, leaving 18 bases between. Germline CDR1 reads DFQATT; CDR2 reads SNEGSKA (reference sequence). CDR3: CSVSPGRGDNEQFF. CDR3 coding DNA: TGCAGTGTTAGTCCTGGGAGAGGAGACAATGAGCAGTTCTTC.

The chain uses TRBV20-1 and TRBJ2-3; D is unresolved. The length of the CDR3 is 15 residues. Trimming shortened V by 3 bases and J by 0 bases, and 13 bases separated the two germline ends. Germline V gene data show CDR1 as DFQATT and CDR2 as SNEGSKA (reference sequence). DNA for the CDR3: TGCAGTGCTAGGAACACTTACACTAGCACAGATACGCAGTATTTT. This gives the protein CSARNTYTSTDTQYF.

This chain links TRBV6-2 or TRBV6-3 with TRBJ1-1; D might be TRBD1 (6 bases). The V end lost 6 bases, the J end lost 4 bases, and 9 bases lay between the germline ends. This CDR3 spans 12 amino acids. Germline CDR1 is MNHEY and CDR2 is SVGEGT. CDR3 in DNA: TGTGCCAGCAGCAACAGGGCCACTGAAGCTTTCTTT. This sequence encodes CASSNRATEAFF.

This clonotype was counted between two and nine times. The chain carries TRBV27 and TRBJ2-5; 7 nucleotides match TRBD2. The last part of the DNA fits TRBJ2-7 better; the J call may be wrong. Germline V CDR1 and CDR2: MNHEY, SMNVEV (reference sequence). This CDR3 contains 14 residues. The CDR3 here is CASSGGGTLHEQYF. In DNA, the CDR3 is TGTGCCAGCAGTGGGGGGGGGACTCTCCACGAGCAGTACTTC.

The CDR3 region is CASARGENTEAFF. The CDR3 coding sequence is TGTGCCAGCGCCCGAGGGGAGAACACTGAAGCTTTCTTT. The chain links TRBV18 to TRBJ1-1; tentatively, D is TRBD1 (5 bases). Trimming stripped 8 bases from V and 1 base from J, with 11 bases between. Germline CDR1 and CDR2: KGHSH and LQKENI. The length of the CDR3 is 13 residues.

Comment on this clonotype: This may come from a read error, since a much larger clone is one base off. The chain is built from TRBV10-3 and TRBJ2-3; 8 bases are a match to TRBD2. Trimming removed 10 bases from V and 2 bases from J; junction bases left unmatched: 14. Germline V gene sequence: CDR1 ENHRY, CDR2 SYGVKD. This CDR3 contains 16 residues. In DNA form, the CDR3 reads TGTGCCAGTACAACGGGGGTAGCGGGACCCACAGATACGCAGTATTTT. Its protein product is CASTTGVAGPTDTQYF.

This clonotype has only a few counts. This chain joins TRBV9 and TRBJ2-1; unclear D gene. The CDR3 contains 13 residues. V lost 0 bases and J 10 bases, leaving 11 bases between the germline ends. In germline, CDR1 is SGDLS, CDR2 YYNGEE. The DNA of the CDR3 is TGTGCCAGCAGCGTAGGTAGTGAGGCCGAGCAGTTCTTC. Translation: CASSVGSEAEQFF. The full variable domain, its missing parts supplied by reference TRBV9 and TRBJ2-1, is DSGVTQTPKHLITATGQRVTLRCSPRSGDLSVYWYQQSLDQGLQFLIQYYNGEERAKGNILERFSAQQFPDLHSELNLSSLELGDSALYFCASSVGSEAEQFFGPGTRLTVL.

This chain joins TRBV6-5 and TRBJ1-2; 10 positions match TRBD1. The length of the CDR3 is 16 residues. The V and J ends lost 0 bases and 5 bases, in that order; junction bases with no gene match: 6. Germline V gene data show CDR1 as MNHEY and CDR2 as SVGAGI. CDR3 loop: CASSYSSGTGAYGYTF. The CDR3 coding sequence is TGTGCCAGCAGTTACTCATCCGGGACAGGGGCTTATGGCTACACCTTC.

The chain joins TRBV27 to TRBJ2-1, with D maybe TRBD2 (6 bases). The V end lost 4 bases, the J end lost 4 bases, and 14 bases lay between the germline ends. Germline values: CDR1 MNHEY, CDR2 SMNVEV (reference sequence). The CDR3 has 15 amino acids. This chain's CDR3 is CASSSLTRLYNEQFF. The DNA for the CDR3 is TGTGCCAGCAGTTCCTTGACTAGGTTATACAATGAGCAGTTCTTC.

The gene calls are TRBV20-1 and TRBJ1-6; D is ambiguous. There are 14 residues in the CDR3. The germline V gene encodes CDR1 DFQATT and CDR2 SNEGSKA (reference sequence). V gave up 3 bases and J gave up 5 bases, with 11 bases separating them. In DNA form, the CDR3 reads TGCAGTGCTAGGCGGAGGGTTGATAATTCACCCCTCCACTTT. It encodes CSARRRVDNSPLHF.

This chain links TRBV11-2 with TRBJ1-2; D not resolved. The germline CDR1 and CDR2 sequences are SGHAT and FQNNGV. The CDR3 sequence is 17 residues long. Trimming shortened V by 0 bases and J by 5 bases, and 19 bases separated the two germline ends. The CDR3 DNA follows: TGTGCCAGCAGCTTAGATCCCAGGTCTCCAGTTAAGTATGGCTACACCTTC. This encodes CASSLDPRSPVKYGYTF.

This clonotype came up a few times. The genes are TRBV12-3 or TRBV12-4 and TRBJ1-4, with no clear D. Trimming took 3 bases from V and 7 from J, leaving 12 bases between them. The CDR3 is 14 amino acids. The CDR3 is CASSFKREFEKLFF. In DNA form, the CDR3 reads TGTGCCAGCAGTTTTAAGAGGGAGTTTGAAAAACTGTTTTTT.

This clonotype has only a few counts. V and J are TRBV20-1 and TRBJ2-7; the D is unclear. Germline CDR1 and CDR2: DFQATT and SNEGSKA (reference sequence). The CDR3 is made up of 13 amino acids. V was pared by 3 bases and J by 2 bases, with 11 bases between. DNA of the CDR3: TGCAGTGCTAGTAGGCAGTCCCCCTACGAGCAGTACTTC. Encoded protein: CSASRQSPYEQYF.

This clonotype was counted a few times. The chain uses TRBV21-1 and TRBJ2-1; the table's D gene call, TRBD2, was not cross checked with the DNA. TRBV21-1 is tagged as a pseudogene. CDR3 length: 15 amino acids. CDR3 loop: CASSKGSGLPSWRFF. The CDR3 DNA sequence: TGTGCCAGCAGCAAAGGATCCGGACTCCCATCGTGGAGGTTCTTC.